These 6 T cell receptor beta chains were all obtained from the same sample, sequenced in a study of blood T cell repertoires in COVID-19. Assay: immunoSEQ multiplex PCR; the TCRdb copy retains only in-frame clones and omits some. The repertoire holds 200,000 to 250,000 clones, approximately 81% seen once, with 20% in the top ten. Sequenced material: peripheral blood. The receptors were sampled from a man aged 25 to 45 with active or convalescent COVID-19.

This chain joins TRBV20-1 and TRBJ1-2; D gene ambiguous. Germline assignment: CDR1 DFQATT and CDR2 SNEGSKA (reference sequence). Trimming stripped 6 bases from V and 8 bases from J, with 13 bases between. The CDR3 contains 11 residues. CDR3 DNA sequence: TGCAGTGCCTTACTAACCGTCGGCTACACCTTC. Encoded protein: CSALLTVGYTF.

The chain couples TRBV30 to TRBJ2-7; 7 nucleotides agree with TRBD1. The junction had 12 bases not matched to a gene; V was cut back by 5 bases and J by 2 bases. CDR3 size: 15 residues. From germline, CDR1 is GTSNPN and CDR2 SVGIG (reference sequence). The CDR3 sequence is CAWLEKTGPTYEQYF. Here the CDR3 DNA reads TGTGCCTGGTTAGAGAAGACAGGGCCCACCTACGAGCAGTACTTC.

The chain recombines TRBV30 with TRBJ2-3, with 7 bases aligning to TRBD1. The CDR3 extends over 15 amino acids. The germline V gene has CDR1 GTSNPN and CDR2 SVGIG (reference sequence). Trimming took 4 bases from V and 2 from J; bases not matched to a gene: 9. CDR3 region: CAWTTGQTNTDTQYF. The CDR3, as DNA: TGTGCCTGGACCACGGGACAGACAAACACAGATACGCAGTATTTT.

The V gene is TRBV5-1, the J gene TRBJ1-1; 8 nucleotides match TRBD1. V shed 0 bases, J shed 7 bases, and the junction held 5 bases outside the gene matches. In germline, CDR1 is SGHRS, CDR2 YFSETQ. The CDR3 loop spans 14 amino acids. CDR3 DNA sequence: TGCGCCAGCAGCTTGGAGGACAGGGTGGGTGAAGCTTTCTTT. Translating gives CASSLEDRVGEAFF.

The chain carries TRBV9 and TRBJ2-3; tentatively, D is TRBD2 (6 bases). The CDR3 spans 16 residues. In germline, CDR1 is SGDLS, CDR2 YYNGEE. Trimming removed 0 bases at V and 0 bases at J, with 11 bases between. The CDR3 loop is CASSVGRGASTDTQYF. The CDR3 nucleotides read TGTGCCAGCAGCGTAGGACGCGGGGCCAGCACAGATACGCAGTATTTT.

This sequence joins TRBV9 and TRBJ2-1, with D uncertain. Germline V gives CDR1 SGDLS, CDR2 YYNGEE. CDR3 length: 14 amino acids. V was clipped by 0 bases and J by 6 bases, with 10 bases between them. The CDR3 sequence: CASSVAVQPNEQFF. The CDR3 DNA reads as TGTGCCAGCAGCGTAGCGGTACAGCCCAATGAGCAGTTCTTC.